The sequence of this T cell receptor (beta chain) was determined in a study of molecular identifiers for immune sequencing clone quantification. Germline loops: CDR1 SGDLS, CDR2 YYNGEE. Trimming shortened V by 0 bases and J by 1 base, and 11 bases separated the two germline ends. This CDR3 is built from 17 residues. Overall study findings and caveats: Detection of one spiked Jurkat cell's TCR RNA reportedly worked in about a million naive cells.

TCRdb reanalysed the PCR reads using MiXCR and keeps one entry per CDR3 protein. Of roughly 100,000 distinct CDR3 sequences in the sample, about 35% were seen once. This clonotype has only a few counts. What it binds is unknown. The receptor was derived from a human donor in good health. Some libraries in this study had Jurkat cell RNA spiked in. Material: naive CD8+ T cells from blood, with Jurkat cell RNA spiked in. Subset of the sample: FACS-sorted CD8+CD4-CCR7+CD45RA+ naive T cells. J is TRBJ2-6 and V is TRBV9; D gene uncertain. The chain's CDR3 is CASSVDPRRSGANVLTF. The CDR3 DNA reads as TGTGCCAGCAGCGTAGACCCCCGCCGATCTGGGGCCAACGTCCTGACTTTC. Full variable domain (missing parts from reference TRBV9 and TRBJ2-6): DSGVTQTPKHLITATGQRVTLRCSPRSGDLSVYWYQQSLDQGLQFLIQYYNGEERAKGNILERFSAQQFPDLHSELNLSSLELGDSALYFCASSVDPRRSGANVLTFGAGSRLTVL.